The present TCR beta chain was sequenced within a study of blood T cell repertoires in COVID-19. At the level of the study: COVID-19 samples from acute and convalescent phases originated in the United States, Italy and Spain.

The CDR3 loop spans 15 amino acids. J lost 6 bases, V lost 4 bases, and 11 bases had no gene match. Germline CDR1 and CDR2: SGHTA and FQGNSA. The method was immunoSEQ multiplex PCR; TCRdb's version includes in-frame clones alone and lacks a portion of them. Of around 300,000 clones listed, 65% to 90% are singletons. The chain has TRBV7-2 and TRBJ2-7; TRBD1 aligns across 8 bases. This clonotype was obtained from a woman aged 70-85 years with COVID-19, enrolled during active disease. Sample: peripheral blood. The CDR3 loop is CASSSAGGSGSEQYF. In DNA form, the CDR3 reads TGTGCCAGCAGCTCCGCAGGGGGCTCCGGGAGCGAGCAGTACTTC.